This T cell receptor (beta chain) was sequenced during a study of blood T cell repertoires in COVID-19. For the study at large: T cells, B-cell-depleted T cells, or PBMCs provided the cDNA or gDNA that served as material.

Per the original methods: Reference gene primers were amplified, and this amplification served to estimate nucleated cell counts. The method was immunoSEQ multiplex PCR; TCRdb's version includes in-frame clones alone and lacks a portion of them. D and trimming come from the DNA, and the V and J calls and clone size come from that table. The top ten clones hold roughly 16% of a sample with about 250,000 clones, 65% to 90% of them seen once. J gave up 0 bases and V 2 bases, and 5 bases lay outside the gene matches. The CDR3 is 16 amino acids. Germline assignment: CDR1 MNHNS and CDR2 SASEGT. Participant-reported clinical history was the basis for cohort assignment. Symptom resolution, clearance, or two negative PCRs marked donors in Cohort 3 as recovered.

This rearrangement joins TRBV6-1 to TRBJ1-2, with 8 bases fitting TRBD1. The sample consisted of PBMCs or T cells enriched from blood (not recorded which). The clonotype was recovered from a man aged 18 to 29 who had recovered from COVID-19. The CDR3 reads CASSEQGATTNYGYTF. The CDR3 DNA reads TGTGCCAGCAGTGAACAGGGGGCGACTACTAACTATGGCTACACCTTC.